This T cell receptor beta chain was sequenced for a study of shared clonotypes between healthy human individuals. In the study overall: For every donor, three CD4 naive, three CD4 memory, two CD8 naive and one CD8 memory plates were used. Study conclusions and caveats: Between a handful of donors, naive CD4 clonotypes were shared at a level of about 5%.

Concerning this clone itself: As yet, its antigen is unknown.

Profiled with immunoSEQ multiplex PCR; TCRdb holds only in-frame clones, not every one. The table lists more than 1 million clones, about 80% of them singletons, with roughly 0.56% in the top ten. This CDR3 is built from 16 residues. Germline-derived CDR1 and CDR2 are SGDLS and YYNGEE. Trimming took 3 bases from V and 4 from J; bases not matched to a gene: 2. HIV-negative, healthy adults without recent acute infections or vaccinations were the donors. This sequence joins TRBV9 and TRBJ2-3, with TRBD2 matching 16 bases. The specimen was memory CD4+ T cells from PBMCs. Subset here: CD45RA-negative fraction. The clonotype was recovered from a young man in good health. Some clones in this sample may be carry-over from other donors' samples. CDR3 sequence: CASSAGTSGRADTQYF. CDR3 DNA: TGTGCCAGCAGCGCCGGGACTAGCGGGAGGGCAGATACGCAGTATTTT.